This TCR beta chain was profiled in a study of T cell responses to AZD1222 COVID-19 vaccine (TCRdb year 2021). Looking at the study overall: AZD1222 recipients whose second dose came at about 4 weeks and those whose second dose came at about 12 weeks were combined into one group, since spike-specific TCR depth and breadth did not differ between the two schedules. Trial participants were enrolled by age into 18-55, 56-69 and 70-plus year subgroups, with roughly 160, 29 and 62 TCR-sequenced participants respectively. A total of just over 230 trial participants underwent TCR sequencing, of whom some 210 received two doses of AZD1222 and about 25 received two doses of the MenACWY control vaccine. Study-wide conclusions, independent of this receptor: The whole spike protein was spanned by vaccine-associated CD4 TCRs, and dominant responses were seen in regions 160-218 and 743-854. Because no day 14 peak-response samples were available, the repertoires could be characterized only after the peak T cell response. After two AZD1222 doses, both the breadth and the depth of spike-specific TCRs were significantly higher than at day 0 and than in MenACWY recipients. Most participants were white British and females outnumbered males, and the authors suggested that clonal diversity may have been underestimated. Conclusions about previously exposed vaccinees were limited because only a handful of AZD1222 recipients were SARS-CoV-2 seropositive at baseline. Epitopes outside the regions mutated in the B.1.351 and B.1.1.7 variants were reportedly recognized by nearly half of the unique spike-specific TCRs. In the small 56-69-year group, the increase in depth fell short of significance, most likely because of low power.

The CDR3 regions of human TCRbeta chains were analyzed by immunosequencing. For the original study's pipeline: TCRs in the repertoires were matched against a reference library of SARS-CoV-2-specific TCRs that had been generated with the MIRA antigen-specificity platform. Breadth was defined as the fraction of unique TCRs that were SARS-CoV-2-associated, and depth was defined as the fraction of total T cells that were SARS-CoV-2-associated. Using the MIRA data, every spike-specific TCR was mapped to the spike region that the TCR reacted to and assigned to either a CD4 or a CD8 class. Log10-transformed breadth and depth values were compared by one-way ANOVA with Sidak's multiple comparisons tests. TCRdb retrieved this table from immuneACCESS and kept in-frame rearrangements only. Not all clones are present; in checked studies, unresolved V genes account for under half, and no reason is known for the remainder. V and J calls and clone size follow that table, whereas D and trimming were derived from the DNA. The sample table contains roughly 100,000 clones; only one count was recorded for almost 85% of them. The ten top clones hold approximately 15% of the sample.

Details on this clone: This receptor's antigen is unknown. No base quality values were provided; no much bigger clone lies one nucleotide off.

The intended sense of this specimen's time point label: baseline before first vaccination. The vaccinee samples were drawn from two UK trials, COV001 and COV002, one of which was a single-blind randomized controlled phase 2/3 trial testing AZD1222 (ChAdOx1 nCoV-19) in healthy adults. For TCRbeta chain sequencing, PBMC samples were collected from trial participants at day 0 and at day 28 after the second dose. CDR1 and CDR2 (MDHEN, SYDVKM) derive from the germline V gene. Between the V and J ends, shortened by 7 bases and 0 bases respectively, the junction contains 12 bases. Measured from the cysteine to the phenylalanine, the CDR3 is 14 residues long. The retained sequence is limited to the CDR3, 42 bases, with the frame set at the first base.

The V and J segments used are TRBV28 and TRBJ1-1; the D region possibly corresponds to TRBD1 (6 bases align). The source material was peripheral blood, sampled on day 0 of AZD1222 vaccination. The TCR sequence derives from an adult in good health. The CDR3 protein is CASTPGDMNTEAFF. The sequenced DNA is TGTGCCAGCACCCCAGGGGATATGAACACTGAAGCTTTCTTT. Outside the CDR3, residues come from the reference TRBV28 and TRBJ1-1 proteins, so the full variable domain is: DVKVTQSSRYLVKRTGEKVFLECVQDMDHENMFWYRQDPGLGLRLIYFSYDVKMKEKGDIPEGYSVSREKKERFSLILESASTNQTSMYLCASTPGDMNTEAFFGQGTRLTVV.